The clone carrying this T cell receptor beta chain was picked up one time. The antigen is unknown. The data were obtained in a study of cytomegalovirus exposure and HLA in healthy donors. CDR3 length: 12 amino acids. Trimming stripped 6 bases from V and 6 bases from J, with 11 bases between. Germline loops: CDR1 LNHDA, CDR2 SQIVND (reference sequence). Overall study results and limits: TCR beta chains numbering 164 were designated cytomegalovirus-associated. For TCR beta chains, V- and J-gene trimming was later linked to a missense DCLRE1C variant.

This PCR relied on a set of 60 Vbeta primers and 13 Jbeta primers. Clones were sequenced by immunoSEQ multiplex PCR, and TCRdb holds only the in-frame ones, with some missing. Here the sample spans 95,000 to 100,000 clones, 65% to 85% being singletons. The rearrangement joins TRBV19 to TRBJ1-1, with D possibly matching TRBD1 (5 bases). The specimen sequenced was PBMCs. The sequence derives from a woman aged 35 to 49 in good health and CMV-seronegative. The CDR3 DNA reads TGTGCCAGTAGAAGACAGACATCTGAAGCTTTCTTT. Encoded protein: CASRRQTSEAFF.